Below, 18 T cell receptor beta chains from the same sample are listed, as sequenced in a study of beta chain features in type 1 diabetes. Sequencing targeted expressed TCRB transcripts, as all isolated RNA had been reverse transcribed. Using immunoSEQ multiplex PCR, the repertoire was profiled, and TCRdb retains in-frame clones only, with some absent. Among about 52,000 clones listed, roughly two fifths were seen once. Study observations and caveats: All four CD4+ subsets of Type 1 diabetes patients contained TCRB CDR3s that were moderately but significantly shorter.

No antigen has been identified for these receptors. The sample taken for sequencing was Tregs from blood. The receptors shown here come from a young man with type 1 diabetes.

This rearrangement joins TRBV4-3 to TRBJ2-3; no firm D call. The V and J ends lost 4 bases and 6 bases respectively, with 11 bases between them. Germline lookup yields CDR1 LGHNA and CDR2 YSLEER. CDR3 length: 13 residues. The CDR3 region has the DNA TGCGCCAGCAGCCTATTCCACGAGGATACGCAGTATTTT. This encodes CASSLFHEDTQYF.

The chain carries TRBV18 and TRBJ1-2; D gene ambiguous. Germline CDR1 is KGHSH and CDR2 is LQKENI. The V end lost 2 bases, the J end lost 6 bases, and 7 bases lay between the germline ends. The length of the CDR3 is 12 residues. This CDR3 is CASSPSGNGYTF. The CDR3 DNA reads TGTGCCAGCTCACCATCGGGGAATGGCTACACCTTC.

The chain has TRBV6-5 and TRBJ2-2; tentative D call: TRBD1 (5 bases). V was pared by 6 bases and J by 8 bases, with 16 bases between. The CDR3 is made up of 14 amino acids. Germline V lookup: CDR1 MNHEY, CDR2 SVGAGI. The CDR3: CASSPRAQGGELFF. In DNA, the CDR3 is TGTGCCAGCAGCCCCAGAGCCCAGGGAGGGGAGCTGTTTTTT.

The chain links TRBV2 to TRBJ2-1, with 8 nucleotides matching TRBD1. J lost 13 bases, V lost 7 bases, and 9 bases had no gene match. This CDR3 contains 12 residues. The germline gives CDR1 SNHLY, CDR2 FYNNEI. DNA for the CDR3: TGTGCCAGCAAATCAGGGGGCGCTTCACAGTTCTTC. Translated, it gives CASKSGGASQFF.

The chain links TRBV7-2 to TRBJ2-3; 7 bases line up with TRBD2. Germline V gives CDR1 SGHTA, CDR2 FQGNSA. The CDR3 runs to 17 residues. V gave up 1 base and J gave up 2 bases; unmatched junction bases: 9. The CDR3 reads CASSLGLGGFYTDTQYF. The CDR3 coding sequence is TGTGCCAGCAGCTTAGGTTTGGGGGGGTTCTACACAGATACGCAGTATTTT.

This sequence joins TRBV6-6 and TRBJ2-2; D remains ambiguous. The V and J ends lost 3 bases and 7 bases respectively, with 9 bases between them. Germline lookup yields CDR1 MNHNY and CDR2 SVGAGI (reference sequence). The CDR3 length is 13 residues. The CDR3 DNA reads as TGTGCCAGCAGTTATTTAATGCGCGGGGAGCTGTTTTTT. Translation: CASSYLMRGELFF.

J is TRBJ2-3 and V is TRBV28; 8 nucleotides match TRBD2. With V trimmed by 3 bases and J by 8 bases, 7 bases remained unmatched. The CDR3 loop spans 14 amino acids. CDR1 and CDR2 (germline): MDHEN, SYDVKM. CDR3 in amino acids: CASSLGLGLPTQYF. In nucleotides, the CDR3 is TGTGCCAGCAGTTTGGGACTAGGCCTTCCTACGCAGTATTTT.

The chain couples TRBV6-1 to TRBJ2-3, with TRBD1 matching over 7 bases. Trimming took 10 bases from V and 8 from J; bases not matched to a gene: 6. Germline assignment: CDR1 MNHNS and CDR2 SASEGT. The CDR3 length is 11 residues. The CDR3 bases are TGTGCCACCCGGACAGGAGGTACGCAGTATTTT. Translating it yields CATRTGGTQYF.

Only a few counts were recorded for this clone. This chain links TRBV7-9 with TRBJ2-1; 7 bases are a match to TRBD2. This CDR3 spans 14 amino acids. V shed 11 bases and J 7 bases; nucleotides not matched to a gene: 14. Germline lookup yields CDR1 SEHNR and CDR2 FQNEAQ (reference sequence). CDR3 in DNA: TGTGCCCTGAACGTAATGACTAGCAAGAATGAGCAGTTCTTC. The encoded protein is CALNVMTSKNEQFF.

This chain joins TRBV6-5 and TRBJ1-5; weak D call: TRBD1 (6 bases). The V gene lost 4 bases and the J gene lost 0 bases, with 13 bases spanning the gap. The CDR3 loop spans 16 amino acids. CDR1 is MNHEY and CDR2 is SVGAGI in the germline V gene. The CDR3 DNA sequence: TGTGCCAGCAGTTCATCCGGGACATATAGCAATCAGCCCCAGCATTTT. Amino acids: CASSSSGTYSNQPQHF.

This sequence joins TRBV2 and TRBJ2-3; TRBD2 matches at 8 bases. Unmatched junction bases numbered 13, after V lost 6 bases and J lost 5 bases. Per the germline V gene, CDR1 is SNHLY and CDR2 is FYNNEI. This CDR3 is 16 amino acids long. CDR3 DNA sequence: TGTGCCAGCAGAGGACCGGGACTAGGGGTAGGAGATACGCAGTATTTT. This gives the protein CASRGPGLGVGDTQYF.

The sample holds a few counts of this clone. This chain connects TRBV7-8 to TRBJ2-1; D gene ambiguous. V was clipped by 7 bases and J by 9 bases, with 19 bases between them. There are 14 residues in the CDR3. Germline V lookup: CDR1 SGHVS, CDR2 FQNEAQ. The CDR3, as DNA: TGTGCCAGCACCCTTTCCTTGAGATCGGGTGAGCAGTTCTTC. Translation gives CASTLSLRSGEQFF.

The chain combines TRBV30 with TRBJ1-5, with 7 bases lining up with TRBD1. Looked up from germline, CDR1 is GTSNPN and CDR2 is SVGIG (reference sequence). V lost 1 base and J lost 6; bases outside the gene matches: 3. This CDR3 spans 13 amino acids. DNA of the CDR3: TGTGCCTGGAGTGGTGCAGGGGGTCAGCCCCAGCATTTT. Its translation: CAWSGAGGQPQHF.

The chain combines TRBV6-6 with TRBJ1-2, with unresolved D. This CDR3 contains 11 residues. V lost 6 bases and J lost 5, with 7 bases in between. Germline V gene sequence: CDR1 MNHNY, CDR2 SVGAGI (reference sequence). The DNA of the CDR3 is TGTGCCAGCAGCTCACAGTATGGCTACACCTTC. Its translation: CASSSQYGYTF.

The rearrangement joins TRBV19 to TRBJ2-1; D may be TRBD1 (6 bases). The CDR3 is 15 residues long. Between the trimmed V and J ends, which lost 3 bases and 4 bases, there was a span of 13 bases. The germline V gene encodes CDR1 LNHDA and CDR2 SQIVND (reference sequence). The CDR3 sequence is CASSMQGLPYNEQFF. The CDR3 region has the DNA TGTGCCAGTAGTATGCAGGGGTTACCTTACAATGAGCAGTTCTTC.

The chain is built from TRBV9 and TRBJ2-5; 10 nucleotides line up with TRBD1. The CDR3 has 15 amino acids. CDR1 and CDR2 (germline): SGDLS, YYNGEE. V lost 2 bases, J lost 3 bases, and 4 bases stayed unmatched. The CDR3: CASSVTGGLEETQYF. The CDR3, as DNA: TGTGCCAGCAGCGTGACAGGGGGCTTAGAAGAGACCCAGTACTTC.

The chain links TRBV10-3 to TRBJ2-1, with a tentative D call TRBD2 (6 bases). Germline V lookup: CDR1 ENHRY, CDR2 SYGVKD. The CDR3 runs to 15 residues. V was trimmed by 11 bases and J by 3 bases, leaving 20 bases between them. This CDR3 is CAASRDSSSYNEQFF. The DNA for the CDR3 is TGTGCCGCCTCTCGGGACTCGTCCAGCTACAATGAGCAGTTCTTC.

V and J are TRBV9 and TRBJ2-2; 11 bases map to TRBD2. The CDR3 runs to 16 residues. With 1 base clipped from V and 3 bases from J, the junction kept 2 bases outside the gene matches. Germline CDR1 and CDR2: SGDLS and YYNGEE. The CDR3 loop reads CASSVKLAGDTGELFF. DNA of the CDR3: TGTGCCAGCAGCGTAAAACTAGCGGGGGACACCGGGGAGCTGTTTTTT.